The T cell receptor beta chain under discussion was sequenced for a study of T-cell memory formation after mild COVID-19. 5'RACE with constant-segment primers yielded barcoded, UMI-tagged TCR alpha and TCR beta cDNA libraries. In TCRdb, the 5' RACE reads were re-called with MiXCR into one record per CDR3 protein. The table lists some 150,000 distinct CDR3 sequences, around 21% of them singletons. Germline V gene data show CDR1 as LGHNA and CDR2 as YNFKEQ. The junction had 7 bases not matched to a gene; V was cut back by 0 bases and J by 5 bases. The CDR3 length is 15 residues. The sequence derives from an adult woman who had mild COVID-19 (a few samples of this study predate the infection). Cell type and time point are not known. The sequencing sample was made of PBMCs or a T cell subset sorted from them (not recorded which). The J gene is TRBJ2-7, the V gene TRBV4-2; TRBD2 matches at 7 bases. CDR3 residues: CASSQDVGGRNEQYF. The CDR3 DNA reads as TGTGCCAGCAGCCAAGATGTGGGGGGGAGGAACGAGCAGTACTTC.